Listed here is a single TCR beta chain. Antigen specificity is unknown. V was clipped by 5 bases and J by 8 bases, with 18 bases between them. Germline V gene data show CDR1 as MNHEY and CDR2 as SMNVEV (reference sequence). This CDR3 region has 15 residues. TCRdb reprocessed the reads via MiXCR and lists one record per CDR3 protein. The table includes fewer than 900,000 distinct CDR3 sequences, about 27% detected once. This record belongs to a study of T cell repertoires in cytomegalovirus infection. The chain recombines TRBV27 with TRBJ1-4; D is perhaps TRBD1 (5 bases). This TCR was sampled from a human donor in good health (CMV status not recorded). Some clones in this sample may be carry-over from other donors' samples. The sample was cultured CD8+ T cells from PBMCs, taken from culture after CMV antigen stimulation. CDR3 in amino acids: CASSPYQDGGEKLFF. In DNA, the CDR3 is TGTGCCAGCAGTCCGTATCAGGATGGGGGGGAAAAACTGTTTTTT.